This is a list of T cell receptor beta chains from one sample in a study of cytomegalovirus exposure and HLA in healthy donors. The repertoire was sequenced with immunoSEQ multiplex PCR; TCRdb's copy has only in-frame clones and lacks some. The sample records about 170,000 clones, roughly 67% being singletons. The sample taken for sequencing was PBMCs. The origin of the receptors is a woman between 18 and 30 years old in good health and CMV-seropositive. CDR3s include the opening cysteine and the closing phenylalanine or tryptophan. D genes are given only for firm matches. Part of the rows lack a size; the others show once, few, many or a class for expanded clones.

D gene: NA; V gene: TRBV27; J gene: TRBJ2-3; clone size: NA; CDR3 DNA: TGTGCCAGCAGTTGGGGAGGCACAGATACGCAGTATTTT; CDR3 protein: CASSWGGTDTQYF
D gene: TRBD2; V gene: TRBV7-8; J gene: TRBJ2-1; clone size: NA; CDR3 DNA: TGTGCCAGCACTAGAAGAGGGACTAGCGGGGGTCAAGCCTACAATGAGCAGTTCTTC; CDR3 protein: CASTRRGTSGGQAYNEQFF
D gene: TRBD1; V gene: TRBV7-9; J gene: TRBJ2-2; clone size: NA; CDR3 DNA: TGTGCCAGCAGCTTAAGGGAAAGGACAGGGGACATCGGGGAGCTGTTTTTT; CDR3 protein: CASSLRERTGDIGELFF
D gene: TRBD1; V gene: TRBV7-3; J gene: TRBJ1-3; clone size: few; CDR3 DNA: TGTGCCAGCAGCGCCCTGGGACAGGGGGCAGGAGGAAACACCATATATTTT; CDR3 protein: CASSALGQGAGGNTIYF
D gene: TRBD1; V gene: TRBV5-5; J gene: TRBJ1-1; clone size: NA; CDR3 DNA: TGTGCCAGCAGCTTGTTACCAGGGGGGAACACTGAAGCTTTCTTT; CDR3 protein: CASSLLPGGNTEAFF
D gene: TRBD1; V gene: TRBV10-3; J gene: TRBJ2-7; clone size: few; CDR3 DNA: TGTGCCATCAGTTCCGGGACAGGGGTGGTCTACGAGCAGTACTTC; CDR3 protein: CAISSGTGVVYEQYF
D gene: NA; V gene: TRBV7-8; J gene: TRBJ2-1; clone size: once; CDR3 DNA: TGTGCCAGCAGCTTCAGTTCCTACAATGAGCAGTTCTTC; CDR3 protein: CASSFSSYNEQFF
D gene: TRBD2; V gene: TRBV4-2; J gene: TRBJ2-1; clone size: NA; CDR3 DNA: TGTGCCAGCAGCCAACTAGCGGTAAATGAGCAGTTCTTC; CDR3 protein: CASSQLAVNEQFF
D gene: TRBD1; V gene: TRBV29-1; J gene: TRBJ2-3; clone size: NA; CDR3 DNA: TGCAGCGCCGGGGACAGCTACACAGATACGCAGTATTTT; CDR3 protein: CSAGDSYTDTQYF
D gene: NA; V gene: TRBV2; J gene: TRBJ2-5; clone size: NA; CDR3 DNA: TGTGCCAGCAATTACCGGACACAAGAGACCCAGTACTTC; CDR3 protein: CASNYRTQETQYF
D gene: NA; V gene: TRBV28; J gene: TRBJ1-6; clone size: NA; CDR3 DNA: TGTGCCAGCAGTTTACAGGGGTCGTTGGGCAATTCACCCCTCCACTTT; CDR3 protein: CASSLQGSLGNSPLHF
D gene: TRBD1; V gene: TRBV5-1; J gene: TRBJ1-2; clone size: NA; CDR3 DNA: TGCGCCAGCAGCCTGGGACAGGAAAACTATGGCTACACCTTC; CDR3 protein: CASSLGQENYGYTF
D gene: TRBD1; V gene: TRBV4-2; J gene: TRBJ2-4; clone size: NA; CDR3 DNA: TGTGCCAGCAGCCAAGATTTGGCAGGGGGCAGCAAAAACATTCAGTACTTC; CDR3 protein: CASSQDLAGGSKNIQYF
D gene: NA; V gene: TRBV7-9; J gene: TRBJ1-1; clone size: NA; CDR3 DNA: TGTGCCAGCAGCTTCAGGGAGGGCAGGGGAAGAACTGAAGCTTTCTTT; CDR3 protein: CASSFREGRGRTEAFF
D gene: NA; V gene: TRBV14; J gene: TRBJ1-3; clone size: NA; CDR3 DNA: TGTGCCAGCAGCCAAGAGGCCAGGGCAGGTGGAAACACCATATATTTT; CDR3 protein: CASSQEARAGGNTIYF
D gene: TRBD1; V gene: TRBV7-2; J gene: TRBJ2-3; clone size: few; CDR3 DNA: TGTGCCAGCAGCTTAGGGCTGGGACAGGGCAGGATTTTCACAGATACGCAGTATTTT; CDR3 protein: CASSLGLGQGRIFTDTQYF
D gene: TRBD1; V gene: TRBV5-6; J gene: TRBJ1-6; clone size: NA; CDR3 DNA: TGTGCCAGCAGAGGACAGGGGAATTCACCCCTCCACTTT; CDR3 protein: CASRGQGNSPLHF
D gene: NA; V gene: TRBV4-1; J gene: TRBJ1-6; clone size: once; CDR3 DNA: TGCGCCAGCAGTCTAGGTCGGGGGGCTGGGTATAATTCACCCCTCCACTTT; CDR3 protein: CASSLGRGAGYNSPLHF
D gene: TRBD2; V gene: TRBV5-6; J gene: TRBJ2-5; clone size: once; CDR3 DNA: TGTGCCAGCAGCTTGGTCGGGGGGGACGAGACCCAGTACTTC; CDR3 protein: CASSLVGGDETQYF
D gene: NA; V gene: TRBV7-8; J gene: TRBJ2-1; clone size: NA; CDR3 DNA: TGTGCCAGCAGCTTAGACCAGACTAAGCAGTTCTTC; CDR3 protein: CASSLDQTKQFF
D gene: NA; V gene: TRBV5-1; J gene: TRBJ2-7; clone size: NA; CDR3 DNA: TGTGCCAGCAGCTCAAACCGGGGACACCCCGACGAGCAGTACTTC; CDR3 protein: CASSSNRGHPDEQYF
D gene: TRBD1; V gene: TRBV2; J gene: TRBJ2-7; clone size: NA; CDR3 DNA: TGTGCCAGCAGCTGGGACAGCTACGAGCAGTACTTC; CDR3 protein: CASSWDSYEQYF
D gene: NA; V gene: TRBV30; J gene: TRBJ2-7; clone size: NA; CDR3 DNA: TGTGCCTGGACGGGGTCCGGGAGCTACGAGCAGTACTTC; CDR3 protein: CAWTGSGSYEQYF
D gene: TRBD1; V gene: TRBV18; J gene: TRBJ1-1; clone size: NA; CDR3 DNA: TGTGCCAGCTCTCCAAGGACAGGGGCGAACACTGAAGCTTTCTTT; CDR3 protein: CASSPRTGANTEAFF
D gene: TRBD1; V gene: TRBV6-1; J gene: TRBJ2-7; clone size: NA; CDR3 DNA: TGTGCCAGCAGTGCCCGGACAGGGGCCTACGAGCAGTACTTC; CDR3 protein: CASSARTGAYEQYF
D gene: NA; V gene: TRBV6-7; J gene: TRBJ1-1; clone size: NA; CDR3 DNA: TGTGCCAGCAGTTCCCATAGTGAGGGGAACACTGAAGCTTTCTTT; CDR3 protein: CASSSHSEGNTEAFF
D gene: NA; V gene: TRBV19; J gene: TRBJ1-1; clone size: NA; CDR3 DNA: TGTGCCAGTAGTATGAAGGCGGGGACTGAAGCTTTCTTT; CDR3 protein: CASSMKAGTEAFF
D gene: NA; V gene: TRBV7-9; J gene: TRBJ2-7; clone size: NA; CDR3 DNA: TGTGCCAGCGGGGGACTTACGGGGGAGGCCTACGAGCAGTACTTC; CDR3 protein: CASGGLTGEAYEQYF
D gene: TRBD1; V gene: TRBV7-6; J gene: TRBJ2-7; clone size: once; CDR3 DNA: TGTGCCAGCAGCAACCCGGAACAGGGGGCTAGCTCCTACGAGCAGTACTTC; CDR3 protein: CASSNPEQGASSYEQYF
D gene: NA; V gene: TRBV4-1; J gene: TRBJ2-7; clone size: NA; CDR3 DNA: TGCGCCAGCAGCCAAGAAAGCGCAGGGGAACCTAACTCCTACGAGCAGTACTTC; CDR3 protein: CASSQESAGEPNSYEQYF
D gene: NA; V gene: TRBV4-3; J gene: TRBJ1-1; clone size: few; CDR3 DNA: TGCGCCAGCAGCCCGTCTCTAGGAGACACTGAAGCTTTCTTT; CDR3 protein: CASSPSLGDTEAFF
D gene: NA; V gene: TRBV7-9; J gene: TRBJ2-3; clone size: NA; CDR3 DNA: TGTGCCAGCAGCTTAGGTGGAGCCAGCACAGATACGCAGTATTTT; CDR3 protein: CASSLGGASTDTQYF
D gene: TRBD2; V gene: TRBV19; J gene: TRBJ2-3; clone size: NA; CDR3 DNA: TGTGCCAGTAGTATCCGGACTAGCGGGGTGGCAGATACGCAGTATTTT; CDR3 protein: CASSIRTSGVADTQYF
D gene: NA; V gene: TRBV7-6; J gene: TRBJ2-3; clone size: NA; CDR3 DNA: TGTGCCAGCAGCCCACCAGGGACTCCGCAGTATTTT; CDR3 protein: CASSPPGTPQYF
D gene: NA; V gene: TRBV5-6; J gene: TRBJ1-1; clone size: NA; CDR3 DNA: TGTGCCAGCACCCGAGGAACTGAAGCTTTCTTT; CDR3 protein: CASTRGTEAFF
D gene: TRBD1; V gene: TRBV9; J gene: TRBJ2-7; clone size: few; CDR3 DNA: TGTGCCAGCAGCGGACGGGACAGATCGTCCGAGCAGTACTTC; CDR3 protein: CASSGRDRSSEQYF
D gene: NA; V gene: TRBV5-4; J gene: TRBJ2-2; clone size: NA; CDR3 DNA: TGTGCCAGCAGCCCCGGGGATGGCACCGGGGAGCTGTTTTTT; CDR3 protein: CASSPGDGTGELFF
D gene: NA; V gene: TRBV7-9; J gene: TRBJ2-3; clone size: NA; CDR3 DNA: TGTGCCAGCAGCCCCGTCAGGGTCGGCACAGATACGCAGTATTTT; CDR3 protein: CASSPVRVGTDTQYF
D gene: TRBD1; V gene: TRBV5-1; J gene: TRBJ1-1; clone size: NA; CDR3 DNA: TGCGCCAGCAGCTGGAGGACAGGAGAGAACACTGAAGCTTTCTTT; CDR3 protein: CASSWRTGENTEAFF
D gene: TRBD2; V gene: TRBV10-3; J gene: TRBJ2-4; clone size: NA; CDR3 DNA: TGTGCCATCAGTGACCGACTCGGCAGTAGCGGGGGGTCCTTAGCCAAAAACATTCAGTACTTC; CDR3 protein: CAISDRLGSSGGSLAKNIQYF
D gene: NA; V gene: TRBV9; J gene: TRBJ2-7; clone size: NA; CDR3 DNA: TGTGCCAGCAGCGACGGGGGACAGCCGACCTACGAGCAGTACTTC; CDR3 protein: CASSDGGQPTYEQYF
D gene: NA; V gene: TRBV29-1; J gene: TRBJ2-6; clone size: few; CDR3 DNA: TGCAGCGCCGGGGGGCAGGACATCTCTGGGGCCAACGTCCTGACTTTC; CDR3 protein: CSAGGQDISGANVLTF
D gene: TRBD1; V gene: TRBV28; J gene: TRBJ1-1; clone size: NA; CDR3 DNA: TGTGCCAGCAGCCTCAGGACAGGGGCTGAAGCTTTCTTT; CDR3 protein: CASSLRTGAEAFF
D gene: TRBD1; V gene: TRBV7-8; J gene: TRBJ1-6; clone size: NA; CDR3 DNA: TGTGCCAGCACACAGGGGGTAAATTCACCCCTCCACTTT; CDR3 protein: CASTQGVNSPLHF
D gene: NA; V gene: TRBV9; J gene: TRBJ2-7; clone size: NA; CDR3 DNA: TGTGCCAGCAGCGTAGGCGACCTCGGGTACGAGCAGTACTTC; CDR3 protein: CASSVGDLGYEQYF
D gene: NA; V gene: TRBV11-2; J gene: TRBJ2-7; clone size: NA; CDR3 DNA: TGTGCCAGCAGCTCCCTTAGCGGATACTACGAGCAGTACTTC; CDR3 protein: CASSSLSGYYEQYF
D gene: NA; V gene: TRBV5-1; J gene: TRBJ1-3; clone size: NA; CDR3 DNA: TGCGCCAGCAGCCCGGCTTCGGGGGTGGGTACTGGAAACACCATATATTTT; CDR3 protein: CASSPASGVGTGNTIYF
D gene: TRBD1; V gene: TRBV5-1; J gene: TRBJ1-2; clone size: NA; CDR3 DNA: TGCGCCAGCAGCTTGGAAGGACAGGGAGACGGCTACACCTTC; CDR3 protein: CASSLEGQGDGYTF
D gene: TRBD1; V gene: TRBV11-1; J gene: TRBJ1-2; clone size: NA; CDR3 DNA: TGTGCCAGCAGCTTGCGCGGGACAGACTATGGCTACACCTTC; CDR3 protein: CASSLRGTDYGYTF